Listed below are T cell receptor beta chains from one sample, sequenced in a study of T cell responses to AZD1222 COVID-19 vaccine. Generated by immunoSEQ multiplex PCR, the TCRdb table keeps only in-frame clones and is missing some. This sample has approximately 140,000 clones; under 95% occur once, and the top ten carry about 1.9%. This specimen was peripheral blood, taken on day 0 of AZD1222 vaccination. The origin of the receptors is an adult in good health. CDR3s include the opening cysteine and the closing phenylalanine or tryptophan. Expanded clones get a size class; other rows say once, few or many, or leave the size out.

>TRBV9|13|TRBJ1-5|NA
CASSVHSNQPQHF
>TRBV3-1/TRBV3-2|13|TRBJ2-7|NA
CASSQAGIYEQYF
>TRBV6-6|15|TRBJ1-4|NA
CASSYPGGVKEKLFF
>TRBV5-8|14|TRBJ2-3|NA
CASSLGGGTDTQYF
>TRBV27|13|TRBJ2-7|once
CASSLDNSYEQYF
>TRBV27|16|TRBJ1-2|NA
CASKSGGQGANYGYTF
>TRBV20-1|12|TRBJ2-1|NA
CSASRSPDEQFF
>TRBV9|13|TRBJ1-1|few
CASSVELNTEAFF
>TRBV10-3|15|TRBJ2-7|NA
CAISESRTGNYEQYF
>TRBV7-9|14|TRBJ2-7|NA
CASSPGTGSYEQYF
>TRBV25-1|13|TRBJ2-3|NA
CASRDTGRDTQYF
>TRBV19|16|TRBJ2-7|NA
CASSTGGRDGGYEQYF
>TRBV6-5|12|NA|once
CASSSGSLELFF
>TRBV5-1|13|TRBJ2-1|NA
CASSYRVSYEQFF
>TRBV11-3|13|TRBJ2-7|NA
CASSLDPHEEQYF
>TRBV5-1|14|TRBJ2-4|once
CASSLSGAKNIQYF
>TRBV5-4|14|TRBJ1-2|NA
CASSIQGQGFGYTF
>TRBV5-8|16|TRBJ2-7|NA
CASSLVGGRVAYEQYF
>TRBV12-5|16|TRBJ1-5|NA
CASGPPAGGVDQPQHF
>TRBV19|14|TRBJ2-1|NA
CASKRDSSYNEQFF
>TRBV3-1/TRBV3-2|15|TRBJ2-3|NA
CASSGHPKRTDTQYF
>TRBV5-1|13|TRBJ1-1|NA
CASSLEGPTEAFF
>TRBV10-3|13|TRBJ1-5|NA
CAISQGNLAPQHF
>TRBV2|14|TRBJ2-5|NA
CASTEDTYQETQYF
>TRBV29-1|17|TRBJ1-1|NA
CSVGYDRGRVRNTEAFF
>TRBV2|15|TRBJ2-2|once
CASLFNVGMGGELFF
>TRBV6-6|13|TRBJ1-1|NA
CASSLQENTEAFF
>TRBV7-8|15|TRBJ1-3|NA
CASSLLDRLGNTIYF
>TRBV6-2/TRBV6-3|15|TRBJ2-2|NA
CASSYGRDYTGELFF
>TRBV25-1|14|TRBJ1-1|NA
CASSAWASSTEAFF
>TRBV7-2|18|TRBJ2-5|NA
CASSTRPSSPSARETQYF
>TRBV6-2/TRBV6-3|16|TRBJ1-2|NA
CASSYSIPEVVYGYTF